The 24 T cell receptor beta chains below were found in one sample sequenced in a study of cytomegalovirus exposure and HLA in healthy donors (dated by TCRdb to about 2017). Receptors were amplified or captured by the immunoSEQ multiplex PCR assay. A mixture of 60 forward primers for TCR Vbeta segments and 13 reverse primers for TCR Jbeta segments was used in the multiplex PCR. Entries here come from immuneACCESS through TCRdb and include only in-frame sequences with V and J called. Some clones fail to appear in such tables; in the studies checked, an unresolved V gene covers under half of the shortfall, and the cause of the remainder is unknown. Present in this sample are approximately 77,000 clones, approximately 78% of which were seen just once. The ten largest make up around 4.3% of the sample. Source material: PBMCs. The source is a man aged 40-55 years in good health and CMV-seronegative.

This clone has just a few counts. V usage is TRBV5-4 and J usage is TRBJ2-2; 8 bases agree with TRBD1. CDR1 is SGHNT, CDR2 YYREEE, per germline (reference sequence). This CDR3 region has 16 residues. After removal of 4 bases from V and 7 bases from J, the junction contained 12 bases not matched to a gene. In DNA form, the CDR3 reads TGTGCCAGCAGCCCGGCCCGTGACAGGGGAGTCGGGGAGCTGTTTTTT. Translation: CASSPARDRGVGELFF.

This sequence joins TRBV4-2 and TRBJ2-7; possible D gene TRBD1, 6 bases. With 4 bases removed from V and 3 bases from J, the gap between germline ends came to 10 bases. The CDR3 runs 13 residues. CDR1 is LGHNA and CDR2 is YNFKEQ in the germline V gene. CDR3: CASSRTEGYEQYF. In DNA form, the CDR3 reads TGTGCCAGCAGCCGGACAGAGGGCTACGAGCAGTACTTC.

This clone has a single count. The chain joins TRBV11-2 to TRBJ1-1; D unresolved. Trimming took off 2 bases at V and 10 bases at J, with 11 bases between the two ends. The CDR3 has 12 amino acids. Germline V gives CDR1 SGHAT, CDR2 FQNNGV. The CDR3 is CASSLPGGRAFF. The DNA of the CDR3 is TGTGCCAGCAGCTTACCCGGAGGACGAGCTTTCTTT.

The chain combines TRBV28 with TRBJ2-5; TRBD1 aligns across 8 bases. The V gene end was trimmed by 6 bases and the J gene end by 5 bases; junction bases not matched to a gene: 26. This CDR3 is 20 amino acids long. The V gene's germline CDR1 is MDHEN and CDR2 SYDVKM. The CDR3 spells CASSYFIPPFRTGWMETQYF. The CDR3 DNA reads as TGTGCCAGCAGCTACTTTATCCCGCCCTTTCGGACAGGGTGGATGGAGACCCAGTACTTC.

This clone showed up just once. This rearrangement joins TRBV19 to TRBJ1-1; D gene unclear. The V end was cut by 0 bases, the J end by 6 bases, with 14 bases between. This CDR3 is 15 amino acids long. Germline V gene sequence: CDR1 LNHDA, CDR2 SQIVND (reference sequence). CDR3 nucleotide sequence: TGTGCCAGTAGTATAGATCCCTCCGGTGTCCCTGAAGCTTTCTTT. Translation: CASSIDPSGVPEAFF.

A few counts support this clone. The J gene is TRBJ1-1, the V gene TRBV4-1, with unresolved D. The CDR3 has 14 residues. Trimming cost V 1 base and J 5 bases, with 11 bases left between them. Germline V gives CDR1 MGHRA, CDR2 YSYEKL. Here the CDR3 reads CASSQVGPGTEAFF. Here the CDR3 DNA reads TGCGCCAGCAGCCAAGTTGGGCCGGGGACTGAAGCTTTCTTT.

The chain uses TRBV30 and TRBJ2-5; 7 positions match TRBD2. Matching the DNA end better, TRBJ2-7 makes the J call doubtful. This CDR3 contains 15 residues. Per germline, CDR1 GTSNPN and CDR2 SVGIG (reference sequence). The CDR3 coding sequence is TGTGCCTGGAGTGGGAACATTGGGAGGGGCTACGAGCAGTACTTC. This codes for CAWSGNIGRGYEQYF.

The chain links TRBV5-4 to TRBJ2-7; a weak D match, TRBD2 (5 bases). CDR1 SGHNT and CDR2 YYREEE come from the germline V gene (reference sequence). This CDR3 contains 16 residues. The V and J ends lost 0 bases and 2 bases respectively, with 15 bases between them. The DNA for the CDR3 is TGTGCCAGCAGCTTGGGGGGAGCCCCGGCAGCCTACGAGCAGTACTTC. This sequence encodes CASSLGGAPAAYEQYF.

The genes are TRBV30 and TRBJ1-3; D is perhaps TRBD1 (5 bases). Trimming shortened V by 3 bases and J by 3 bases, and 12 bases separated the two germline ends. Germline V gene lookup returns CDR1 GTSNPN and CDR2 SVGIG (reference sequence). This CDR3 has 14 residues. In DNA, the CDR3 is TGTGCCTGGAGCGCGGGGACGGATGGAAACACCATATATTTT. This translates into CAWSAGTDGNTIYF.

V gene TRBV5-4 combines with J gene TRBJ2-3, with 9 bases identical to TRBD2. Trimming cost V 4 bases and J 1 base; bases outside gene matches: 4. This CDR3 spans 15 amino acids. Germline values: CDR1 SGHNT, CDR2 YYREEE (reference sequence). The CDR3 loop reads CASSLRTSGTDTQYF. In DNA, the CDR3 is TGTGCCAGCAGCCTACGGACTAGCGGCACAGATACGCAGTATTTT.

This chain joins TRBV28 and TRBJ2-7, with a weak D call TRBD2 (5 bases). Trimming shortened V by 7 bases and J by 0 bases, and 16 bases separated the two germline ends. The CDR3 extends over 15 amino acids. The germline CDR1 and CDR2 sequences are MDHEN and SYDVKM. CDR3 sequence: CASTLDPGSSYEQYF. The CDR3 DNA is TGTGCCAGCACCCTCGATCCGGGGAGCTCCTACGAGCAGTACTTC.

V gene TRBV9 combines with J gene TRBJ2-1, with TRBD2 matching over 8 bases. Trimming at V came to 3 bases and at J to 4 bases, leaving 6 bases not matched to a gene. The CDR3 is made up of 15 amino acids. Germline CDR1 is SGDLS and CDR2 is YYNGEE. CDR3: CASSDSGLEYNEQFF. The CDR3 DNA reads as TGTGCCAGCAGCGATTCGGGACTAGAGTACAATGAGCAGTTCTTC.

This rearrangement joins TRBV4-1 to TRBJ2-7; D uncertain. V was cut by 3 bases and J by 0 bases, with 9 bases left in between. The CDR3 is made up of 14 amino acids. The V gene's germline CDR1 is MGHRA and CDR2 YSYEKL. Here the CDR3 reads CASSQRDNSYEQYF. The CDR3 nucleotides read TGCGCCAGCAGCCAGCGAGACAACTCCTACGAGCAGTACTTC.

The V call is TRBV6-5, the J call TRBJ1-4, with 7 bases that match TRBD1. Trimming cost V 6 bases and J 1 base; bases outside gene matches: 2. The CDR3 has 14 amino acids. The germline CDR1 and CDR2 sequences are MNHEY and SVGAGI. The CDR3 DNA sequence: TGTGCCAGCAGCCACAGGGGAACTAATGAAAAACTGTTTTTT. This encodes CASSHRGTNEKLFF.

This clone appeared a few times. This chain connects TRBV6-1 to TRBJ1-4, with 7 nucleotides matching TRBD1. Germline V gene sequence: CDR1 MNHNS, CDR2 SASEGT. There are 14 residues in the CDR3. Losses at the gene ends were 7 bases for V and 2 bases for J; bases not matched to a gene: 4. CDR3 residues: CASNPTGTNEKLFF. The DNA of the CDR3 is TGTGCCAGCAATCCGACAGGGACTAATGAAAAACTGTTTTTT.

V is TRBV6-1 and J is TRBJ1-6; D not certain. Trimming removed 7 bases at V and 0 bases at J, with 13 bases between. CDR1 is MNHNS and CDR2 is SASEGT in the germline V gene. The CDR3 spans 16 residues. In DNA form, the CDR3 reads TGTGCCAGCAATGACCCACTGAGCTCCTATAATTCACCCCTCCACTTT. Encoded protein: CASNDPLSSYNSPLHF.

The V call is TRBV30, the J call TRBJ2-2; D ambiguous. V was clipped by 7 bases and J by 7 bases, with 10 bases between them. Looked up from germline, CDR1 is GTSNPN and CDR2 is SVGIG (reference sequence). The CDR3 runs 11 residues. The CDR3: CAYLEVGELFF. The CDR3 coding sequence is TGTGCCTACCTAGAGGTCGGGGAGCTGTTTTTT.

V and J are TRBV19 and TRBJ2-7; TRBD1 matches at 9 bases. V dropped 6 bases and J dropped 6; count of bases not matched to a gene: 12. The V gene's germline CDR1 is LNHDA and CDR2 SQIVND (reference sequence). The CDR3 is 15 residues long. The CDR3 sequence is CASRPTGGGSAEQYF. As DNA, the CDR3 is TGTGCCAGTAGACCGACAGGGGGGGGTTCGGCCGAGCAGTACTTC.

V is TRBV27 and J is TRBJ2-3; D perhaps matches TRBD2 (5 bases). Looked up from germline, CDR1 is MNHEY and CDR2 is SMNVEV (reference sequence). The CDR3 extends over 13 amino acids. V shed 3 bases and J shed 3 bases, with 7 bases lying between them. CDR3 sequence (DNA): TGTGCCAGCAGTTTCACTAGAACAGATACGCAGTATTTT. Translation: CASSFTRTDTQYF.

V and J are TRBV29-1 and TRBJ2-7, with a possible D match to TRBD1 (7 bases). The ends were cut back, 6 bases at V and 6 bases at J, with 15 bases in the middle. The CDR3 totals 12 residues. The germline V gene encodes CDR1 SQVTM and CDR2 ANQGSEA. The CDR3 region is CSVKEGASEQYF. CDR3 in DNA: TGCAGCGTCAAGGAGGGGGCAAGCGAGCAGTACTTC.

The chain combines TRBV27 with TRBJ2-1, with 15 bases lining up with TRBD2. Germline values: CDR1 MNHEY, CDR2 SMNVEV (reference sequence). This CDR3 contains 17 residues. The V gene end was trimmed by 6 bases and the J gene end by 10 bases; junction bases not matched to a gene: 13. In nucleotides, the CDR3 is TGTGCCAGCAGCCCTAACTCTGGGACTAGCGGGAGGAGCGAGCAGTTCTTC. Translation gives CASSPNSGTSGRSEQFF.

V usage is TRBV6-5 and J usage is TRBJ2-1; D not certain. Trimming stripped 7 bases from V and 3 bases from J, with 13 bases between. Per germline, CDR1 MNHEY and CDR2 SVGAGI. The CDR3 extends over 14 amino acids. The DNA for the CDR3 is TGTGCCAGCACCCCCGGTACCGTCTACAATGAGCAGTTCTTC. Its protein is CASTPGTVYNEQFF.

The V and J genes are TRBV7-3 and TRBJ2-2, with TRBD2 identical over 13 bases. CDR3 length: 17 residues. Germline CDR1 SGHTA, CDR2 FQGTGA. Trimming took 3 bases from V and 5 from J; bases not matched to a gene: 6. The CDR3 sequence: CASSFSGLAGVTGELFF. DNA of the CDR3: TGTGCCAGCAGCTTCTCCGGACTAGCGGGAGTTACCGGGGAGCTGTTTTTT.

The V gene is TRBV7-9, the J gene TRBJ2-1; TRBD2 agrees at 10 bases. The V gene's germline CDR1 is SEHNR and CDR2 FQNEAQ (reference sequence). Losses at the gene ends were 5 bases for V and 4 bases for J; bases not matched to a gene: 14. The CDR3 has 18 residues. As DNA, the CDR3 is TGTGCCAGCAGCACCCGGGGGGGATCACTAGCGGGGTACAATGAGCAGTTCTTC. As protein: CASSTRGGSLAGYNEQFF.